The 24 T cell receptor beta chains presented below share a single source sample, sequenced in a study of identical twins. TCRdb reprocessed the 5' RACE reads via MiXCR and lists one record per CDR3 protein. The table records hundreds of thousands of distinct CDR3 sequences, about 18% of them present only once. This sample also appeared in a second study, on T cells expressing NK-cell markers.

Material: PBMCs. These receptors came from a woman in her late teens or twenties in good health.

This chain uses TRBV20-1 with TRBJ1-1, with a possible D match to TRBD1 (6 bases). Germline V gene sequence: CDR1 DFQATT, CDR2 SNEGSKA (reference sequence). V lost 3 bases and J lost 4, with 15 bases in between. This CDR3 is built from 14 residues. The CDR3 loop reads CSASSVAGATEAFF. In DNA, the CDR3 is TGCAGTGCTAGTTCCGTAGCGGGGGCCACTGAAGCTTTCTTT.

The V and J genes are TRBV21-1 and TRBJ2-1; the table's D call, TRBD2, was not checked against the DNA. TRBV21-1 is shown as a pseudogene. The CDR3 contains 15 residues. CDR3 protein: CASSTGTSLHNEQFF. The CDR3 DNA reads TGTGCCAGCAGCACCGGGACTAGCTTACACAATGAGCAGTTCTTC.

V usage is TRBV27 and J usage is TRBJ2-7, with a tentative D call TRBD2 (6 bases). Germline V lookup: CDR1 MNHEY, CDR2 SMNVEV (reference sequence). The CDR3 spans 13 residues. The V gene lost 5 bases and the J gene lost 9 bases, with 17 bases spanning the gap. The CDR3 spells CASSPRDSTVQYF. As DNA, the CDR3 is TGTGCCAGCAGTCCCCGGGACTCCACCGTGCAGTACTTC.

The rearrangement links TRBV7-2 to TRBJ2-1; no clear D gene. CDR3 size: 15 residues. Germline CDR1 SGHTA, CDR2 FQGNSA. V dropped 1 base and J dropped 8 bases, with 15 bases sitting between them. CDR3 region: CASSLVATLLDEQFF. The CDR3 nucleotides are TGTGCCAGCAGCTTAGTGGCCACCCTTTTGGATGAGCAGTTCTTC.

This clonotype has more than one count but fewer than ten. V gene TRBV29-1 combines with J gene TRBJ2-7, with 7 bases identical to TRBD1. Trimming took 4 bases from V and 3 from J; bases not matched to a gene: 3. Germline assignment: CDR1 SQVTM and CDR2 ANQGSEA. This CDR3 has 12 amino acids. The CDR3 is CSVARGNYEQYF. The DNA for the CDR3 is TGCAGCGTTGCCAGGGGGAACTACGAGCAGTACTTC.

This chain links TRBV18 with TRBJ2-5; D is undetermined. The CDR3 covers 13 residues. Looked up from germline, CDR1 is KGHSH and CDR2 is LQKENI. Trimming removed 2 bases from V and 3 bases from J, with 7 bases in between. CDR3 region: CASSPYSKETQYF. The DNA of the CDR3 is TGTGCCAGCTCACCATACTCGAAAGAGACCCAGTACTTC.

This clonotype was detected only a few times. The chain is built from TRBV6-1 and TRBJ2-2; D is unclear. This CDR3 region has 16 residues. Germline CDR1 is MNHNS and CDR2 is SASEGT. Deletions cut 7 bases from V and 3 bases from J, with 18 bases between. CDR3 in amino acids: CASIDGPTLDTGELFF. The DNA of the CDR3 is TGTGCCAGCATAGACGGTCCGACCTTGGACACCGGGGAGCTGTTTTTT.

This clonotype has a handful of counts. The V gene is TRBV11-3, the J gene TRBJ2-1; D tentatively reads TRBD1 or TRBD2 (5 bases each). V lost 5 bases, J lost 0 bases, and 8 bases lay in between. Germline V gene data show CDR1 as SGHNT and CDR2 as YENEEA. The CDR3 consists of 14 residues. CDR3 sequence (DNA): TGTGCCAGCAGCGCAGGGAGCTCCTACAATGAGCAGTTCTTC. The encoded protein is CASSAGSSYNEQFF.

The CDR3: CSVDLGRNNEQFF. For the CDR3, the DNA is TGCAGCGTGGACCTCGGTAGGAACAATGAGCAGTTCTTC. This sequence joins TRBV29-1 and TRBJ2-1; D not certain. Germline CDR1 is SQVTM and CDR2 is ANQGSEA. The CDR3 totals 13 residues. V dropped 6 bases and J dropped 5 bases, with 14 bases sitting between them.

This chain connects TRBV7-9 to TRBJ2-7; unclear D gene. The germline gives CDR1 SEHNR, CDR2 FQNEAQ (reference sequence). V was cut by 1 base and J by 5 bases, with 12 bases left in between. The CDR3 has 14 residues. In nucleotides, the CDR3 is TGTGCCAGCAGCTTAGACCGGGCATGGAACGAGCAGTACTTC. Translating gives CASSLDRAWNEQYF.

The chain joins TRBV20-1 to TRBJ2-1; no clear D. Trimming removed 1 base from V and 7 bases from J, with 11 bases in between. The V gene's germline CDR1 is DFQATT and CDR2 SNEGSKA (reference sequence). This CDR3 is built from 13 residues. CDR3: CSARVYELNEQFF. For the CDR3, the DNA is TGCAGTGCTAGAGTTTACGAGCTGAATGAGCAGTTCTTC.

The J gene is TRBJ2-1, the V gene TRBV5-1; the match to TRBD2 covers 8 bases. J gave up 8 bases and V 0 bases, and 7 bases lay outside the gene matches. The CDR3 loop spans 15 amino acids. The V gene's germline CDR1 is SGHRS and CDR2 YFSETQ. The CDR3 DNA sequence: TGCGCCAGCAGCTTGGATACGGGGGGGGGCTATGAGCAGTTCTTC. Residues: CASSLDTGGGYEQFF.

In this sample, this clonotype turned up many times. The CDR3 reads CASSQGILQGADEQFF. Here the CDR3 DNA reads TGTGCCAGCAGCCAAGGAATATTACAGGGGGCCGATGAGCAGTTCTTC. The V call is TRBV4-2, the J call TRBJ2-1; 9 bases align to TRBD1. CDR3 length: 16 amino acids. The trim removed 1 base at V and 8 bases at J, leaving 9 bases unmatched. Germline V gene data show CDR1 as LGHNA and CDR2 as YNFKEQ.

The V gene is TRBV24-1, the J gene TRBJ2-3; a possible D gene is TRBD2 (6 bases). V was trimmed by 4 bases and J by 4 bases, leaving 11 bases between them. CDR3 size: 14 residues. Germline CDR1 is KGHDR and CDR2 is SFDVKD. Here the CDR3 reads CATSETGAPDTQYF. In DNA, the CDR3 is TGTGCCACCAGTGAGACGGGAGCACCAGATACGCAGTATTTT.

The chain combines TRBV20-1 with TRBJ2-1; TRBD2 matches 13 bases. J gave up 0 bases and V 1 base, and 9 bases lay outside the gene matches. The CDR3 totals 19 residues. Per the germline V gene, CDR1 is DFQATT and CDR2 is SNEGSKA (reference sequence). CDR3 bases: TGCAGTGCTAGAGGACAAAGGACTAGCGGGGGCCACTCCTACAATGAGCAGTTCTTC. It translates to CSARGQRTSGGHSYNEQFF.

This clonotype was detected only a few times. The chain links TRBV20-1 to TRBJ1-1; D is uncertain. Trimming took off 3 bases at V and 0 bases at J, with 14 bases between the two ends. Germline values: CDR1 DFQATT, CDR2 SNEGSKA (reference sequence). The CDR3 is 15 residues long. The CDR3: CSARVPVNMNTEAFF. The CDR3 DNA sequence: TGCAGTGCTAGGGTCCCAGTCAACATGAACACTGAAGCTTTCTTT.

This clonotype showed up just a few times. This chain connects TRBV7-6 to TRBJ2-1; 10 bases agree with TRBD2. The CDR3 extends over 17 amino acids. After removal of 0 bases from V and 7 bases from J, the junction contained 9 bases not matched to a gene. CDR1 and CDR2 from the germline V gene are SGHVS and FNYEAQ. The CDR3 DNA follows: TGTGCCAGCAGCTTAGCGGCCCTAGCGGGAGTGATTAATGAGCAGTTCTTC. Protein: CASSLAALAGVINEQFF.

This clonotype has a handful of counts. This rearrangement joins TRBV7-9 to TRBJ2-3, with 10 bases matching TRBD2. Germline loops: CDR1 SEHNR, CDR2 FQNEAQ (reference sequence). The J segment lost 2 bases and the V segment lost 6 bases, leaving 5 bases of the junction unmatched. The CDR3 consists of 15 residues. The CDR3 nucleotides are TGTGCCAGCAGTAATAGCGGGAGGCTCACAGATACGCAGTATTTT. As protein: CASSNSGRLTDTQYF.

The chain couples TRBV10-3 to TRBJ2-6, with no clear D. The CDR3 is 16 amino acids. CDR1 is ENHRY, CDR2 SYGVKD, per germline. The ends were cut back, 5 bases at V and 0 bases at J, with 11 bases in the middle. The CDR3 DNA sequence: TGTGCCATCAGTTCGCTTCAGGTCTCTGGGGCCAACGTCCTGACTTTC. Translated, it gives CAISSLQVSGANVLTF.

The chain links TRBV12-3 or TRBV12-4 to TRBJ2-1; 11 bases align to TRBD2. V shed 0 bases and J 6 bases; nucleotides not matched to a gene: 7. The CDR3 length is 17 residues. CDR3 in amino acids: CASSLAGTSGVSNEQFF. CDR3 coding DNA: TGTGCCAGCAGTTTAGCGGGGACTAGCGGTGTTTCCAATGAGCAGTTCTTC.

This clonotype was seen more than once but under ten times. The gene calls are TRBV4-3 and TRBJ2-3; D is uncertain. This CDR3 contains 15 residues. Per germline, CDR1 LGHNA and CDR2 YSLEER. Trimming removed 4 bases from V and 0 bases from J, with 11 bases in between. The CDR3 sequence: CASSPHPASTDTQYF. In DNA form, the CDR3 reads TGCGCCAGCAGCCCCCACCCAGCTAGCACAGATACGCAGTATTTT.

The rearrangement uses TRBV5-1 and TRBJ2-7, with 8 positions matching TRBD1. This CDR3 region has 15 residues. The V segment lost 2 bases and the J segment 6 bases; nucleotides outside the gene matches: 10. The germline CDR1 and CDR2 sequences are SGHRS and YFSETQ. This chain's CDR3 is CASSFYGQGAVEQYF. The CDR3 coding sequence is TGCGCCAGCAGCTTCTATGGGCAGGGGGCGGTCGAGCAGTACTTC. The variable domain in full, with the rest retrieved from reference TRBV5-1 and TRBJ2-7, is KAGVTQTPRYLIKTRGQQVTLSCSPISGHRSVSWYQQTPGQGLQFLFEYFSETQRNKGNFPGRFSGRQFSNSRSEMNVSTLELGDSALYLCASSFYGQGAVEQYFGPGTRLTVT.

This rearrangement joins TRBV7-2 to TRBJ2-5; TRBD2 might be the D (6 bases). This CDR3 has 16 amino acids. V lost 5 bases and J 2 bases, leaving 18 bases between the germline ends. Germline V gene data show CDR1 as SGHTA and CDR2 as FQGNSA. CDR3 DNA sequence: TGTGCCAGCAGCCCCCAGGGCCTTGGGGGGCAAGAGACCCAGTACTTC. Translating it yields CASSPQGLGGQETQYF.

There are a few counts of this clonotype. The rearrangement uses TRBV6-5 and TRBJ1-3; D ambiguous. Trimming took 0 bases from V and 2 from J, leaving 11 bases between them. The germline V gene encodes CDR1 MNHEY and CDR2 SVGAGI. The CDR3 length is 16 residues. Here the CDR3 reads CASSYSTPPTGNTIYF. The DNA of the CDR3 is TGTGCCAGCAGTTACTCGACACCTCCGACTGGAAACACCATATATTTT.